A selection of T cell receptor beta chains follows, all from one sample in a study of T cell clones after liver transplantation. Clones were sequenced by immunoSEQ multiplex PCR, and TCRdb holds only the in-frame ones, with some missing. This table holds roughly 120,000 clones, about nine tenths found once. The material sequenced was CD4+ T cells from blood, taken 12 months after liver transplant. These receptors were collected from a human patient who received a liver transplant. The T cells may partly be graft donor cells. CDR3s leave out the opening cysteine and the closing phenylalanine or tryptophan. Each record gives: J gene, V gene, CDR3 protein.

TRBJ2-1,TRBV6-6,ASSYLDLASYNEQF
TRBJ2-2,TRBV2,ASESQGHGELF
TRBJ2-5,TRBV4-2,ASSQEVDRGGETQY
TRBJ1-2,TRBV18,ASSRSKGIDGYT
TRBJ2-4,TRBV28,ASSLQGFIQY
TRBJ2-3,TRBV10-1,ASSVSGSPPY
TRBJ1-2,TRBV5-1,ASSLGPGGPNYGYT
TRBJ2-2,TRBV5-4,ASSLGDTGELF
TRBJ2-4,TRBV29-1,SAGQGRGDGNIQY
TRBJ2-1,TRBV2,ASSQDGRSNEQF
TRBJ2-1,TRBV5-1,ASSLGGPGTSSYNEQF
TRBJ2-1,TRBV7-2,ASTPIPSYNEQF
TRBJ2-1,TRBV7-2,ASSSRFSGPEGSYNEQF
TRBJ1-4,TRBV28,ASTRGSNEKLF
TRBJ1-5,TRBV18,ASSLGGNGNQPQH
TRBJ2-2,TRBV9,ASSVGRANTGELF
TRBJ2-3,TRBV5-1,ASSLEPAGGSAGTDTQY
TRBJ1-1,TRBV9,ASSEASLNTEAF
TRBJ2-7,TRBV27,ASSSLAPYEQY
TRBJ2-1,TRBV18,ASSPLTAGSPYNEQF
TRBJ1-1,TRBV7-6,ASTRDGLMNTEAF
TRBJ2-2,TRBV6-1,ASSGLDNTGELF
TRBJ1-3,TRBV28,ASSVNRGLAGNTIY
TRBJ1-6,TRBV6-6,ASRSGQGASPLH
TRBJ2-5,TRBV28,ASSLASGAQETQY
TRBJ2-5,TRBV19,ASSQTSGSPETQY
TRBJ2-4,TRBV7-3,ASSLDGTKNIQY
TRBJ1-1,TRBV5-7,ASSPRIRGDTEAF
TRBJ2-7,TRBV5-8,ASSFPGAGVAYEQY
TRBJ2-7,TRBV28,ASSAMTGGRYEQY
TRBJ2-3,TRBV4-2,ASSQEAGQGNTDTQY